Each of the 31 T cell receptor beta chains below was sequenced from the same sample in a study of T cell responses to AZD1222 COVID-19 vaccine. TCRdb keeps only in-frame clones here, not all; method: immunoSEQ multiplex PCR. The sample has some 130,000 clones; roughly 80% are singletons. This specimen was peripheral blood, taken on day 0 of AZD1222 vaccination. The receptors shown here come from an adult in good health.

The V gene is TRBV9, the J gene TRBJ2-7; weak D call: TRBD1 (7 bases). The germline CDR1 and CDR2 sequences are SGDLS and YYNGEE. Trimming pared 0 bases from V and 3 bases from J, leaving 10 bases between. The CDR3 contains 14 residues. The DNA for the CDR3 is TGTGCCAGCAGCGTAGGCGGGGACAGCTACGAGCAGTACTTC. It specifies CASSVGGDSYEQYF.

The chain couples TRBV24-1 to TRBJ2-1; TRBD2 matches 9 bases. The J segment lost 3 bases and the V segment lost 3 bases, leaving 8 bases of the junction unmatched. Looked up from germline, CDR1 is KGHDR and CDR2 is SFDVKD. CDR3 length equals 17 residues. The CDR3 loop is CATSDHSLAGYYNEQFF. For the CDR3, the DNA is TGTGCCACCAGTGATCATAGTCTAGCGGGGTACTACAATGAGCAGTTCTTC.

The chain uses TRBV9 and TRBJ2-7, with D perhaps TRBD1 (5 bases). The germline V and J ends were trimmed by 4 bases and 0 bases, with 14 bases remaining between them. The germline V gene encodes CDR1 SGDLS and CDR2 YYNGEE. This CDR3 region has 15 residues. CDR3 loop: CASSPRADSSYEQYF. CDR3 DNA: TGTGCCAGCAGCCCAAGAGCAGACAGCTCCTACGAGCAGTACTTC.

The chain is built from TRBV11-2 and TRBJ1-4; D remains unclear. This CDR3 is 16 amino acids long. The germline CDR1 and CDR2 sequences are SGHAT and FQNNGV. V shed 1 base and J shed 5 bases, with 14 bases lying between them. The DNA of the CDR3 is TGTGCCAGCAGCTTAGGGACTAGAGCCCTCAATGAAAAACTGTTTTTT. It yields the protein CASSLGTRALNEKLFF.

J is TRBJ1-1 and V is TRBV27, with a possible D match to TRBD1 (5 bases). V lost 5 bases and J 4 bases, leaving 14 bases between the germline ends. This CDR3 contains 14 residues. Per germline, CDR1 MNHEY and CDR2 SMNVEV (reference sequence). CDR3 nucleotides: TGTGCCAGCAGTGTACGCGGGACTCGCACTGAAGCTTTCTTT. Amino acids: CASSVRGTRTEAFF.

The rearrangement joins TRBV14 to TRBJ2-5, with D unclear. V lost 1 base and J lost 3, with 15 bases in between. The CDR3 length is 16 residues. Germline CDR1 SGHDN, CDR2 FVKESK. CDR3 in DNA: TGTGCCAGCAGCCAAGGGCGGAAGCGCCGGGAAGAGACCCAGTACTTC. Translating gives CASSQGRKRREETQYF.

The gene calls are TRBV3-1 (or the pseudogene TRBV3-2) and TRBJ1-2; TRBD1 matches 9 bases. V was clipped by 3 bases and J by 0 bases; unmatched bases: 8. This CDR3 region has 17 residues. Looked up from germline, CDR1 is LGHDT and CDR2 is YNNKEL (reference sequence). CDR3 DNA sequence: TGTGCCAGCAGCCACTGGGACAGGGTGCATTCTAACTATGGCTACACCTTC. Translated, it gives CASSHWDRVHSNYGYTF.

The chain combines TRBV6-4 with TRBJ2-3; either TRBD1 or TRBD2 may fit D (5 bases each). CDR3 size: 17 residues. Germline values: CDR1 MRHNA, CDR2 SNTAGT. The V gene lost 4 bases and the J gene lost 3 bases, with 20 bases spanning the gap. The CDR3 sequence is CASSAGAGTRATDTQYF. For the CDR3, the DNA is TGTGCCAGCAGTGCTGGTGCCGGGACGAGGGCGACAGATACGCAGTATTTT.

The chain recombines TRBV5-1 with TRBJ1-1, with a possible D match to TRBD1 (6 bases). V lost 0 bases and J lost 0, with 15 bases in between. The CDR3 spans 17 residues. CDR1 and CDR2 (germline): SGHRS, YFSETQ. CDR3 coding DNA: TGCGCCAGCAGCTTGGGATGGGGGCCGCCTATGAACACTGAAGCTTTCTTT. This codes for CASSLGWGPPMNTEAFF.

The chain combines TRBV15 with TRBJ2-7, with 10 bases that match TRBD1. The CDR3 is 16 amino acids. Per germline, CDR1 LNHNV and CDR2 YYDKDF (reference sequence). Unmatched junction bases numbered 5, after V lost 2 bases and J lost 1 base. The CDR3 region is CATSRSLDRGSYEQYF. The DNA of the CDR3 is TGTGCCACCAGCAGATCCCTGGACAGGGGGTCCTACGAGCAGTACTTC.

The V and J genes are TRBV5-1 and TRBJ1-2; D is uncertain. Looked up from germline, CDR1 is SGHRS and CDR2 is YFSETQ. The V end lost 4 bases, the J end lost 3 bases, and 16 bases lay between the germline ends. The CDR3 has 15 amino acids. CDR3: CASSPRPGTYYGYTF. In DNA form, the CDR3 reads TGCGCCAGCAGCCCTCGGCCAGGAACTTACTATGGCTACACCTTC.

This chain links TRBV6-4 with TRBJ1-5, with TRBD1 matching 8 bases. V was pared by 5 bases and J by 0 bases, with 18 bases of the junction left unmatched. CDR3 length: 20 amino acids. Germline-derived CDR1 and CDR2 are MRHNA and SNTAGT. The CDR3 here is CASSFPGGQGNCYSNQPQHF. Written as DNA, the CDR3 is TGTGCCAGCAGTTTCCCGGGCGGACAGGGTAACTGCTATAGCAATCAGCCCCAGCATTTT.

This chain uses TRBV4-1 with TRBJ2-5; tentatively, D is TRBD2 (6 bases). The germline V gene has CDR1 MGHRA and CDR2 YSYEKL. The CDR3 is 13 residues long. V was clipped by 4 bases and J by 6 bases, with 12 bases between them. CDR3 sequence reads: CASSPAGGKTQYF. Here the CDR3 DNA reads TGCGCCAGCAGCCCCGCCGGGGGAAAGACCCAGTACTTC.

This clone was recorded once. This chain uses TRBV11-3 with TRBJ2-2; unclear D gene. The CDR3 totals 13 residues. Germline V gene sequence: CDR1 SGHNT, CDR2 YENEEA. V lost 1 base to trimming and J lost 5 bases, with 5 bases between them. The DNA for the CDR3 is TGTGCCAGCAGCTTAGTGATAACCGGGGAGCTGTTTTTT. Its protein is CASSLVITGELFF.

The sample holds one count of this clone. This chain joins TRBV3-1 (or the pseudogene TRBV3-2) and TRBJ1-2; 10 nucleotides agree with TRBD1. Trimming took 3 bases from V and 0 from J; bases not matched to a gene: 10. The CDR3 runs 18 residues. The germline CDR1 and CDR2 sequences are LGHDT and YNNKEL (reference sequence). CDR3 loop: CASSQGWGQGIANYGYTF. In nucleotides, the CDR3 is TGTGCCAGCAGCCAGGGATGGGGACAGGGGATAGCTAACTATGGCTACACCTTC.

CDR3 nucleotide sequence: TGTGCCAGCTCACCCCGGGACAGTGGTGAAAAACTGTTTTTT. Translated, it gives CASSPRDSGEKLFF. This chain connects TRBV18 to TRBJ1-4; 7 bases fit TRBD1. Germline values: CDR1 KGHSH, CDR2 LQKENI. The V and J ends lost 3 bases and 7 bases, in that order; junction bases with no gene match: 5. The CDR3 consists of 14 residues.

The V call is TRBV5-4, the J call TRBJ2-1; TRBD2 matches 9 bases. The CDR3 runs 15 residues. With V trimmed by 2 bases and J by 7 bases, 7 bases remained unmatched. Germline V gene sequence: CDR1 SGHNT, CDR2 YYREEE (reference sequence). This CDR3 is CASSFGGTSSNEQFF. CDR3 nucleotide sequence: TGTGCCAGCAGCTTTGGGGGGACTAGCAGTAATGAGCAGTTCTTC. Variable domain in full (rest from reference TRBV5-4 and TRBJ2-1): ETGVTQSPTHLIKTRGQQVTLRCSSQSGHNTVSWYQQALGQGPQFIFQYYREEENGRGNFPPRFSGLQFPNYSSELNVNALELDDSALYLCASSFGGTSSNEQFFGPGTRLTVL.

The V call is TRBV6-2 or TRBV6-3, the J call TRBJ2-5; D unresolved. V was trimmed by 2 bases and J by 5 bases, leaving 9 bases between them. This CDR3 is 13 amino acids long. Germline V gene lookup returns CDR1 MNHEY and CDR2 SVGEGT. CDR3 DNA: TGTGCCAGCAGTTACCATCCTAGGGAGACCCAGTACTTC. As protein: CASSYHPRETQYF.

The rearrangement links TRBV20-1 to TRBJ1-6, with D possibly being TRBD1 (6 bases). Germline V lookup: CDR1 DFQATT, CDR2 SNEGSKA (reference sequence). The CDR3 is 16 amino acids. Trimming removed 3 bases at V and 3 bases at J, with 15 bases between. The CDR3 protein is CSASDPQGIYNSPLHF. Written as DNA, the CDR3 is TGCAGTGCTAGTGATCCTCAGGGGATCTATAATTCACCCCTCCACTTT.

This chain uses TRBV15 with TRBJ2-1; D is possibly TRBD2 (6 bases). V was shortened by 3 bases and J by 7 bases, with 16 bases between the two germline ends. Per germline, CDR1 LNHNV and CDR2 YYDKDF (reference sequence). This CDR3 is 15 amino acids long. The CDR3 is CATSRGGRLGNEQFF. The CDR3 bases are TGTGCCACCAGCAGGGGGGGACGCCTAGGAAATGAGCAGTTCTTC.

The chain is built from TRBV18 and TRBJ2-5, with 7 bases matching TRBD1. J was trimmed by 4 bases and V by 3 bases; bases with no gene match: 14. Looked up from germline, CDR1 is KGHSH and CDR2 is LQKENI. The CDR3 length is 17 residues. In nucleotides, the CDR3 is TGTGCCAGCTCACCTCCACCTAGGCAGGGGGTTCGAGAGACCCAGTACTTC. Translating gives CASSPPPRQGVRETQYF.

The CDR3 protein is CASSPWGTSGGETQYF. CDR3 bases: TGTGCCAGCAGCCCGTGGGGGACTAGCGGCGGGGAGACCCAGTACTTC. The chain uses TRBV7-6 and TRBJ2-5; 11 bases match TRBD2. J was trimmed by 5 bases and V by 5 bases; bases with no gene match: 10. CDR1 and CDR2 from the germline V gene are SGHVS and FNYEAQ. The length of the CDR3 is 16 residues.

This sequence joins TRBV19 and TRBJ2-2; D is undetermined. In germline, CDR1 is LNHDA, CDR2 SQIVND (reference sequence). Trimming shortened V by 3 bases and J by 6 bases, and 8 bases separated the two germline ends. This CDR3 is built from 13 residues. The DNA for the CDR3 is TGTGCCAGTAGTATCTTCAGTTCCGGGGAGCTGTTTTTT. It specifies CASSIFSSGELFF.

CDR3 in DNA: TGTGCCAGTATTCTCCTCGGGGACAGGGAGGATCAGCCCCAGCATTTT. It encodes CASILLGDREDQPQHF. The chain links TRBV19 to TRBJ1-5; 9 bases match TRBD1. V gave up 7 bases and J gave up 5 bases; unmatched junction bases: 12. The CDR3 length is 16 residues. Germline CDR1 LNHDA, CDR2 SQIVND (reference sequence).

This clone was recorded a few times. In the same sample, other DNA sequences code for this CDR3. The CDR3 region is CASSVDTEAFF. In nucleotides, the CDR3 is TGTGCCAGCAGTGTTGATACTGAAGCTTTCTTT. The chain recombines TRBV2 with TRBJ1-1; the D is unclear. CDR3 length equals 11 residues. Trimming pared 4 bases from V and 5 bases from J, leaving 5 bases between. Germline V gene data show CDR1 as SNHLY and CDR2 as FYNNEI. Looking up the rest from reference TRBV2 and TRBJ1-1 gives the full variable domain: EPEVTQTPSHQVTQMGQEVILRCVPISNHLYFYWYRQILGQKVEFLVSFYNNEISEKSEIFDDQFSVERPDGSNFTLKIRSTKLEDSAMYFCASSVDTEAFFGQGTRLTVV.

The CDR3 region has the DNA TGTGCCAGCAGCCAATCTACCAGGGCTATCACTGAAGCTTTCTTT. Its translation is CASSQSTRAITEAFF. The chain combines TRBV3-1 (or the pseudogene TRBV3-2) with TRBJ1-1; weak D call: TRBD1 (5 bases). The V and J ends lost 2 bases and 4 bases respectively, with 14 bases between them. The germline CDR1 and CDR2 sequences are LGHDT and YNNKEL (reference sequence). The CDR3 is 15 residues long.

The rearrangement links TRBV11-2 to TRBJ1-1, with a tentative D call TRBD1 (5 bases). In germline, CDR1 is SGHAT, CDR2 FQNNGV. Trimming took 3 bases from V and 4 from J, leaving 9 bases between them. CDR3 length: 13 amino acids. The CDR3 is CASSLGVGTEAFF. In DNA form, the CDR3 reads TGTGCCAGCAGCTTGGGGGTTGGCACTGAAGCTTTCTTT.

By share, this clone ranks as medium-sized. The chain employs TRBV10-3 and TRBJ1-2; perhaps TRBD1 as D (5 bases). Trimming cost V 4 bases and J 1 base, with 7 bases left between them. Germline assignment: CDR1 ENHRY and CDR2 SYGVKD. CDR3 length equals 13 residues. The CDR3 DNA reads as TGTGCCATCAGTGGAGGGGATAACTATGGCTACACCTTC. Translating it yields CAISGGDNYGYTF.

The rearrangement uses TRBV5-6 and TRBJ1-6; no firm D call. V lost 0 bases and J lost 15, with 19 bases in between. The CDR3 extends over 15 amino acids. Germline V gene sequence: CDR1 SGHDT, CDR2 YYEEEE. CDR3 nucleotides: TGTGCCAGCAGCTTGGTGTCAGCATTTTCTGAAGGCCTCCACTTT. Its protein is CASSLVSAFSEGLHF. Looking up the rest from reference TRBV5-6 and TRBJ1-6 gives the full variable domain: DAGVTQSPTHLIKTRGQQVTLRCSPKSGHDTVSWYQQALGQGPQFIFQYYEEEERQRGNFPDRFSGHQFPNYSSELNVNALLLGDSALYLCASSLVSAFSEGLHFGNGTRLTVT.

The genes are TRBV3-1 (or the pseudogene TRBV3-2) and TRBJ1-3; 7 bases are shared with TRBD1. Trimming took 1 base from V and 4 from J; bases not matched to a gene: 7. The V gene's germline CDR1 is LGHDT and CDR2 YNNKEL (reference sequence). The length of the CDR3 is 16 residues. CDR3 loop: CASSQVDRVKGNTIYF. For the CDR3, the DNA is TGTGCCAGCAGCCAAGTTGACAGGGTCAAAGGAAACACCATATATTTT.

The chain couples TRBV25-1 to TRBJ2-3; 8 nucleotides agree with TRBD2. J was trimmed by 0 bases and V by 5 bases; bases with no gene match: 7. Germline V lookup: CDR1 MGHDK, CDR2 SYGVNS. The CDR3 contains 16 residues. The CDR3 DNA reads TGTGCCAGCAGTCGCGGGGGGCTCACTAGCACAGATACGCAGTATTTT. Its protein is CASSRGGLTSTDTQYF.